This T cell receptor (beta chain) was obtained from a study of T cell repertoires in cytomegalovirus infection. Overall study context: As its CMV epitopes, the study selected recently identified HLA-C-restricted and well-studied HLA-B-restricted targets. Public TCR beta signatures indicated both CMV infection and matching HLA type. Study-level findings and limits: Ex vivo, HLA-C-restricted CMV-specific TCR beta clonotypes prevailed over the rest of the response.

Points on this clonotype: Its antigen remains unidentified.

V shed 6 bases and J 10 bases; nucleotides not matched to a gene: 10. The germline CDR1 and CDR2 sequences are MDHEN and SYDVKM. The CDR3 sequence is 13 residues long. TCRdb processed the reads anew with MiXCR; each CDR3 protein has one entry. The table records approximately 1,000,000 distinct CDR3 sequences, around 31% of them present only once. The TCR comes from a human donor in good health (CMV status not recorded). Some clones in this sample may be carry-over from other donors' samples. The genes are TRBV28 and TRBJ1-2, with 8 bases that match TRBD1. Sample: cultured CD8+ T cells from PBMCs, taken from culture after CMV antigen stimulation. The CDR3 is CASSYAGQVFYTF. The DNA for the CDR3 is TGTGCCAGCAGCTATGCGGGACAGGTCTTCTACACCTTC.